This is a list of T cell receptor beta chains from one sample in a study of T-cell memory formation after mild COVID-19. Using its own MiXCR run on the 5' RACE reads, TCRdb lists one record per CDR3 protein. The sample yields more than 250,000 distinct CDR3 sequences, around 15% seen once. The sequencing sample was made of PBMCs or a T cell subset sorted from them (not recorded which). The receptors here all came from a man aged 18 to 30 who had mild COVID-19 (a few samples of this study predate the infection). Cell type and time point are not known. Each CDR3 is given with its conserved first and last residue.

cdr3_aa j_call v_call
CASRQNPGQGVGDTQYF TRBJ2-3 TRBV12-3/TRBV12-4
CASSQVDHGGYTF TRBJ1-2 TRBV3-1
CASSLPGTGKGNVWSYTF TRBJ1-2 TRBV7-8
CASSLASGEGSANEQFF TRBJ2-1 TRBV7-2
CASGPEGEFFSLHF TRBJ1-6 TRBV4-1
CASSYLPFHEQYF TRBJ2-7 TRBV6-2/TRBV6-3
CASRPGQGFGELFF TRBJ2-2 TRBV2
CASRDAGRVGETQYF TRBJ2-5 TRBV5-1
CSAREYSGGQETQYF TRBJ2-5 TRBV20-1
CSARGQGAQPQHF TRBJ1-5 TRBV20-1
CSASPRGYGYTF TRBJ1-2 TRBV20-1
CASCIGISNTEAFF TRBJ1-1 TRBV6-2/TRBV6-3
CASSLAGWGQGTEAFF TRBJ1-1 TRBV11-2
CASSGWDSIFSTDTQYF TRBJ2-3 TRBV6-5
CASSRSGGTEQFF TRBJ2-1 TRBV12-3/TRBV12-4
CASSSPRQGSTRTDTQYF TRBJ2-3 TRBV5-1
CASSAADYEQFF TRBJ2-1 TRBV7-9
CASSRSYPEDSPLHF TRBJ1-6 TRBV5-1
CASSQGGEGANVLTF TRBJ2-6 TRBV6-5
CASSFLTGDGSYEQYF TRBJ2-7 TRBV7-8
CASSDPRGGKYNEQFF TRBJ2-1 TRBV6-2/TRBV6-3
CASGMGGVTEAFF TRBJ1-1 TRBV7-6
CASSSRQGIYGYTF TRBJ1-2 TRBV9
CASSRDPQETQYF TRBJ2-5 TRBV7-9
CASSLGPLATSTDTQYF TRBJ2-3 TRBV5-1
CASSPQGLAGSDTQYF TRBJ2-3 TRBV7-3
CATHRGSTEAFF TRBJ1-1 TRBV12-3/TRBV12-4
CASSHPRGAGGEQFF TRBJ2-1 TRBV4-1
CATSGGPWQPQHF TRBJ1-5 TRBV24-1
CSARQPNTGELFF TRBJ2-2 TRBV20-1
CASSSTGWLEKLFF TRBJ1-4 TRBV7-9
CASSLDVGTQYF TRBJ2-3 TRBV12-3/TRBV12-4
CASSSDRMVDEQYF TRBJ2-7 TRBV5-1
CASSDGTSGAFSYEQYF TRBJ2-7 TRBV6-1
CASSRTPYNEQFF TRBJ2-1 TRBV5-4
CSVDSGYTGELFF TRBJ2-2 TRBV29-1
CAWSEPGANSPLHF TRBJ1-6 TRBV30
CASSPESWTGGLGNQPQHF TRBJ1-5 TRBV6-5
CASSPGPGAHTEAFF TRBJ1-1 TRBV18
CASSTQEYSNQPQHF TRBJ1-5 TRBV28
CASSQRDRGLTDTQYF TRBJ2-3 TRBV4-2
CASSFVDRAYTGELFF TRBJ2-2 TRBV7-2
CSARDTSVTGETQYF TRBJ2-5 TRBV20-1
CASNQPPSQPQHF TRBJ1-5 TRBV28
CASSSRQRPTNEKLFF TRBJ1-4 TRBV7-9